This TCR beta chain was documented in a study of T cell repertoires in cytomegalovirus infection. The germline V gene has CDR1 SGHAT and CDR2 FQNNGV. The CDR3 is made up of 14 amino acids. Between the trimmed V and J ends, which lost 1 base and 6 bases, there was a span of 12 bases. Study findings and constraints: The cumulative frequency of public TCR beta families distinguished individuals who carried CMV together with the relevant HLA. CMV-specific TCR beta clonotypes restricted by HLA-C were the ones dominating the ex vivo response.

Turning to this clonotype: Its matching antigen is unknown.

TCRdb called the reads again in MiXCR, with one record for every CDR3 protein. The sample yields about 740,000 distinct CDR3 sequences, approximately 34% seen once. J is TRBJ1-2 and V is TRBV11-2; no definite D call. The sequence was collected from a human donor in good health (CMV status not recorded). Some clones in this sample may be carry-over from other donors' samples. Sequencing was performed on PBMCs. The CDR3 here is CASSLGARRDGYTF. The CDR3 nucleotides read TGTGCCAGCAGCTTAGGCGCTCGAAGGGATGGCTACACCTTC.